One sample yielded the 9 T cell receptor beta chains listed below, sequenced in a study of siplizumab effects on memory and regulatory T cells. Profiled with immunoSEQ multiplex PCR; TCRdb holds only in-frame clones, not every one. This sample yields more than 85,000 clones, of which roughly 92% are seen a single time; roughly 1.4% belongs to the top ten. Sequencing was performed on CD4+ T cells sorted from blood. These receptors were collected from a human donor in good health.

V and J are TRBV28 and TRBJ2-5, with D perhaps assigned TRBD1 or TRBD2 (5 bases each). Per the germline V gene, CDR1 is MDHEN and CDR2 is SYDVKM. V gave up 3 bases and J gave up 0 bases, with 8 bases separating them. This CDR3 has 14 amino acids. DNA for the CDR3: TGTGCCAGCAGTTTCGGGACCCACCAAGAGACCCAGTACTTC. It specifies CASSFGTHQETQYF.

The genes are TRBV29-1 and TRBJ2-3; TRBD1 aligns across 12 bases. Trimming took 5 bases from V and 3 from J; bases not matched to a gene: 9. The germline CDR1 and CDR2 sequences are SQVTM and ANQGSEA. The length of the CDR3 is 16 residues. As DNA, the CDR3 is TGCAGCGTTTTAACCGGGACAGGGGGCCGGACAGATACGCAGTATTTT. This gives the protein CSVLTGTGGRTDTQYF.

This clone was seen once. The chain combines TRBV11-2 with TRBJ2-1; a weak D match, TRBD2 (5 bases). Germline V CDR1 and CDR2: SGHAT, FQNNGV. V was pared by 11 bases and J by 6 bases, with 20 bases between. CDR3 length: 14 residues. CDR3 sequence (DNA): TGTGCCCAAGGCCCGGACGGGAATTTCAATGAGCAGTTCTTC. This sequence encodes CAQGPDGNFNEQFF.

The chain carries TRBV25-1 and TRBJ1-2, with a tentative D call TRBD1 (5 bases). CDR3 length: 14 amino acids. V was trimmed by 0 bases and J by 8 bases, leaving 13 bases between them. The germline gives CDR1 MGHDK, CDR2 SYGVNS. The CDR3 loop is CASSEYQGSGGYTF. CDR3 bases: TGTGCCAGCAGTGAATATCAGGGATCGGGCGGCTACACCTTC.

This clone was seen a single time. The chain joins TRBV19 to TRBJ2-2; 7 nucleotides match TRBD1. The CDR3 extends over 15 amino acids. V trimming: 10 bases; J trimming: 4 bases; junction bases outside the gene matches: 12. Per the germline V gene, CDR1 is LNHDA and CDR2 is SQIVND (reference sequence). This CDR3 reads CATRKDQGVTGELFF. The CDR3 DNA sequence: TGTGCCACCAGAAAGGACCAGGGGGTCACCGGGGAGCTGTTTTTT.

CDR3 nucleotide sequence: TGTGCCAGCAGCAAAGTTGTCCCCGGGGCCGGGAGGAGGACCGGGGAGCTGTTTTTT. Translating gives CASSKVVPGAGRRTGELFF. The V and J genes are TRBV21-1 and TRBJ2-2; TRBD2 reflects the table's D call only, with no check against the DNA. TRBV21-1 is shown as a pseudogene. The CDR3 covers 19 residues.

This rearrangement joins TRBV5-1 to TRBJ2-3, with 7 bases lining up with TRBD1. CDR3 length: 15 residues. V shed 2 bases, J shed 0 bases, and the junction held 3 bases outside the gene matches. Germline CDR1 reads SGHRS; CDR2 reads YFSETQ. The CDR3 reads CASSFGTVSTDTQYF. CDR3 bases: TGCGCCAGCAGCTTCGGGACAGTGAGCACAGATACGCAGTATTTT.

Only one count was recorded for this clone. The chain combines TRBV2 with TRBJ2-3; no reliable D call. Per germline, CDR1 SNHLY and CDR2 FYNNEI. Trimming pared 4 bases from V and 2 bases from J, leaving 10 bases between. This CDR3 contains 14 residues. In nucleotides, the CDR3 is TGTGCCAGCAGTGGGAAGACCATCACAGATACGCAGTATTTT. Translation: CASSGKTITDTQYF.

Remarks on this clone: A read error may account for a junction end that differs from germline. The rearrangement joins TRBV19 to TRBJ2-4; possibly TRBD1 for D (8 bases). The germline CDR1 and CDR2 sequences are LNHDA and SQIVND (reference sequence). The CDR3 is 13 residues long. CDR3 coding DNA: TGTGCCAGTAGCCCACAGGGGGGGCTAGCTATTAACTTC. Protein: CASSPQGGLAINF.